This entry features one T cell receptor beta chain sequence. Other DNA sequences within the sample encode an identical CDR3. This entry is derived from a study of blood T cell repertoires in COVID-19. The age range of participants was about 18 to 90 years, with residence in about two dozen US areas. In the 2 weeks before study entry, exposed participants met a COVID-19 case, which was PCR-confirmed or clinician-diagnosed. V was cut by 0 bases and J by 0 bases, with 12 bases left in between. This CDR3 is built from 17 residues. CDR1 is LNHNV, CDR2 YYDKDF, per germline (reference sequence). Original analysis: Nucleated cell counts were estimated from reference gene primer amplification. Method: immunoSEQ multiplex PCR; TCRdb's copy keeps in-frame clones and lacks some. The V and J calls and clone size come from that table; D and trimming were worked out from the DNA. Here the sample spans roughly 61,000 clones, more than 55% being singletons.

The rearrangement uses TRBV15 and TRBJ1-3; D not resolved. The specimen was PBMCs or T cells enriched from blood (not recorded which). This TCR was recovered from a woman between 55 and 75 years old who had been exposed to COVID-19. CDR3 nucleotides: TGTGCCACCAGCAGAGAGAGGCTTCCGAGCTCTGGAAACACCATATATTTT. Translating it yields CATSRERLPSSGNTIYF.